This T cell receptor beta chain was profiled in a study of T cells in tuberculosis. For the study at large: Sequenced TCRs come from CD1B-GMM tetramer-binding T cells.

CDR3 length equals 13 residues. CDR1 is MGHRA, CDR2 YSYEKL, per germline. Clones were sequenced by immunoSEQ multiplex PCR, and TCRdb holds only the in-frame ones, with some missing. The table records 85,000 to 100,000 clones, approximately 91% of them present only once. Sorting used thawed, overnight-rested PBMC stained with anti-CD3, a viability dye and GMM-loaded CD1B tetramer. The lipid loaded on the CD1B tetramers was C32 glucose monomycolate from Rhodococcus equi. CD14-expressing monocytes were removed from PBMC before cryopreservation and sorting. As regards this clone: One end of the junction varies from germline; a read error may be responsible.

J is TRBJ2-1 and V is TRBV4-1, with 8 bases fitting TRBD2. The specimen was CD1b-GMM tetramer-negative cells sorted from PBMCs. This clonotype was obtained from an adult woman with latent tuberculosis. This CDR3 reads CASSQVVGGGWIF. The CDR3 nucleotides are TGCGCCAGCAGCCAAGTAGTCGGGGGGGGTTGGATCTTC.